A single sample gave rise to the 28 T cell receptor beta chains below, sequenced in a study of CXCR3-negative and CXCR3-positive naive CD8 T cells. TRB cDNA was prepared as libraries by UMI-labeled 5' RACE. TCRdb re-called the 5' RACE reads and catalogs CDR3 proteins one per entry, DNA excluded. Its table lists roughly 100,000 distinct CDR3 sequences. The sequenced sample was naive CXCR3- CD8+ T cells from blood. Subset of the sample: CD45RO-CCR7+CD27+CD95- naive CD8+ T cells lacking CXCR3 (TNR3-). Source of these receptors: a human donor in good health. Some clones in this sample may be carry-over from other donors' samples.

V and J are TRBV20-1 and TRBJ1-2; no DNA is available, so the TRBD1 call from TCRdb remains unchecked. Germline loops: CDR1 DFQATT, CDR2 SNEGSKA (reference sequence). The CDR3 is made up of 14 amino acids. CDR3 residues: CSARDSQGGYGYTF.

The V gene is TRBV29-1, the J gene TRBJ2-1; the D call of TRBD2 rests on TCRdb alone, since no DNA is present to check it. Germline V gene data show CDR1 as SQVTM and CDR2 as ANQGSEA. The CDR3 runs to 16 residues. CDR3 protein: CSVEKGLAGMGNEQFF.

This sequence joins TRBV29-1 and TRBJ1-2. This CDR3 is 11 amino acids long. Germline V gene lookup returns CDR1 SQVTM and CDR2 ANQGSEA. The chain's CDR3 is CSVFSGYGYTF.

The chain carries TRBV20-1 and TRBJ1-1. The length of the CDR3 is 12 residues. From germline, CDR1 is DFQATT and CDR2 SNEGSKA (reference sequence). The CDR3 is CSASAGGTEAFF.

V and J are TRBV4-1 and TRBJ1-1; TCRdb outputs TRBD1, but without DNA this stays unchecked. Looked up from germline, CDR1 is MGHRA and CDR2 is YSYEKL. This CDR3 contains 12 residues. CDR3 sequence: CASSQDGREAFF.

This rearrangement joins TRBV7-2 to TRBJ1-1. The CDR3 is made up of 14 amino acids. Germline CDR1 and CDR2: SGHTA and FQGNSA. CDR3 protein: CASSQSMYLTEAFF.

V is TRBV6-2 or TRBV6-3 and J is TRBJ1-1. Germline V CDR1 and CDR2: MNHEY, SVGEGT. The CDR3 has 12 residues. The CDR3: CASSSQEIEAFF.

CDR3 amino acids: CASSHPNTGELFF. The J gene is TRBJ2-2, the V gene TRBV3-1. The V gene's germline CDR1 is LGHDT and CDR2 YNNKEL (reference sequence). This CDR3 has 13 residues.

V and J are TRBV7-6 and TRBJ2-7; TCRdb proposes TRBD1, but this gene call is untestable without DNA. In germline, CDR1 is SGHVS, CDR2 FNYEAQ. This CDR3 region has 14 residues. The CDR3 spells CASSSTGTGSEQYF.

The chain is built from TRBV6-6 and TRBJ1-1. Looked up from germline, CDR1 is MNHNY and CDR2 is SVGAGI (reference sequence). This CDR3 contains 13 residues. The CDR3 sequence: CASTNIGNTEAFF.

The chain links TRBV6-5 to TRBJ1-2. The CDR3 loop spans 14 amino acids. CDR1 MNHEY and CDR2 SVGAGI come from the germline V gene. Here the CDR3 reads CASSYSRDADDYTF.

CDR3 protein: CASSLVIAGDAASPDTQYF. The chain couples TRBV7-8 to TRBJ2-3; with no DNA, the TCRdb D assignment of TRBD2 cannot be verified. This CDR3 contains 19 residues. Germline lookup yields CDR1 SGHVS and CDR2 FQNEAQ.

The chain uses TRBV28 and TRBJ1-6. CDR1 MDHEN and CDR2 SYDVKM come from the germline V gene. The CDR3 length is 12 residues. CDR3 sequence: CASSFGNSPLHF. The variable domain in full, completed from reference TRBV28 and TRBJ1-6, reads DVKVTQSSRYLVKRTGEKVFLECVQDMDHENMFWYRQDPGLGLRLIYFSYDVKMKEKGDIPEGYSVSREKKERFSLILESASTNQTSMYLCASSFGNSPLHFGNGTRLTVT.

The V and J genes are TRBV4-3 and TRBJ1-6. The CDR3 length is 16 residues. The germline gives CDR1 LGHNA, CDR2 YSLEER. The CDR3 here is CASSQDRHKFNSPLHF.

The chain links TRBV11-3 to TRBJ1-2. Germline V gene data show CDR1 as SGHNT and CDR2 as YENEEA. The CDR3 contains 14 residues. The CDR3 loop reads CASSKRDGNYGYTF.

V is TRBV4-2 and J is TRBJ1-2; TCRdb's D call of TRBD1 is untestable without DNA. There are 16 residues in the CDR3. Germline CDR1 is LGHNA and CDR2 is YNFKEQ. The CDR3 here is CASSGTGGLAHYGYTF.

The chain joins TRBV12-3 or TRBV12-4 to TRBJ1-1. This CDR3 contains 11 residues. The CDR3 is CASSHGFEAFF.

The chain has TRBV7-6 and TRBJ2-2. The CDR3 runs 13 residues. Germline V CDR1 and CDR2: SGHVS, FNYEAQ. CDR3 in amino acids: CASSDEDTGELFF.

The V gene is TRBV29-1, the J gene TRBJ2-3; TCRdb reports TRBD1, a call that lacks DNA to check it against. This CDR3 has 12 residues. Germline CDR1 is SQVTM and CDR2 is ANQGSEA. CDR3: CSVRTGADTQYF.

This chain's CDR3 is CASSLQGIYYGYTF. This chain links TRBV7-8 with TRBJ1-2; TCRdb selects TRBD1, and the lack of DNA leaves this call unchecked. CDR3 size: 14 residues. CDR1 and CDR2 from the germline V gene are SGHVS and FQNEAQ.

The chain joins TRBV13 to TRBJ2-1; TCRdb's D gene call, TRBD2, goes unchecked for lack of DNA. The CDR3 has 13 amino acids. Germline CDR1 reads PRHDT; CDR2 reads FYEKMQ (reference sequence). This CDR3 is CASSTLAYNEQFF.

The chain has TRBV29-1 and TRBJ2-7; TCRdb's D call, TRBD1, is unchecked because there is no DNA. This CDR3 contains 16 residues. Germline assignment: CDR1 SQVTM and CDR2 ANQGSEA. CDR3 sequence: CRSRRGGKTGPYEQYF.

This chain joins TRBV6-5 and TRBJ2-4; TCRdb returns TRBD1, unconfirmable since there is no DNA. Germline CDR1 is MNHEY and CDR2 is SVGAGI. CDR3 length equals 18 residues. CDR3 in amino acids: CASSYPGRERGPKNIQYF.

The gene calls are TRBV28 and TRBJ2-7; TCRdb picks TRBD2, but there is no DNA to check that call. CDR1 and CDR2 (germline): MDHEN, SYDVKM. CDR3 length: 14 residues. Here the CDR3 reads CASSRTSGMYEQYF.

The J gene is TRBJ2-3, the V gene TRBV6-6; the TCRdb D gene call, TRBD1, has no DNA to confirm it. The germline V gene encodes CDR1 MNHNY and CDR2 SVGAGI (reference sequence). CDR3 length equals 13 residues. The CDR3 is CASSPIGDNTQYF.

This chain uses TRBV7-9 with TRBJ2-1. The CDR3 is 15 residues long. Per the germline V gene, CDR1 is SEHNR and CDR2 is FQNEAQ (reference sequence). CDR3 sequence: CASSQLSRSYNEQFF.

The V gene is TRBV29-1, the J gene TRBJ2-7. Germline lookup yields CDR1 SQVTM and CDR2 ANQGSEA. The CDR3 totals 14 residues. CDR3 sequence: CSVLDGESSYEQYF.

The V call is TRBV20-1, the J call TRBJ1-5. Germline-derived CDR1 and CDR2 are DFQATT and SNEGSKA (reference sequence). The CDR3 totals 15 residues. Here the CDR3 reads CSAREGRAINQPQHF.